This entry concerns a single T cell receptor beta chain. The antigen remains unidentified. The CDR3 runs to 15 residues. The V gene's germline CDR1 is LNHNV and CDR2 YYDKDF (reference sequence). V was cut by 0 bases and J by 5 bases, with 13 bases left in between. This sample stems from a study of human versus mouse CDR3 diversity and MHC coevolution. Study-wide context: Valid reads per sample ranged from about 0.6 x 10^7 to 1.7 x 10^7.

The table came from immunoSEQ multiplex PCR; TCRdb's copy has only in-frame clones and leaves some out. The data show about 83,000 clones, about nine tenths seen once. Study findings and constraints: Mice had fewer CDR3 deletions and insertions than humans on average. Clonal inequality was lowest in most of the three human donors.

The sequence derives from a person aged 30-70 years in good health. This rearrangement joins TRBV15 to TRBJ1-1; D gene uncertain. Specimen: naive CD4+ T cells from blood. Subset in this sample: CD45RO-negative CD62L-positive naive CD4 T cells. DNA of the CDR3: TGTGCCACCAGCAGAGACACGACAAGGGAGACTGAAGCTTTCTTT. This codes for CATSRDTTRETEAFF. Full variable domain (missing parts from reference TRBV15 and TRBJ1-1): DAMVIQNPRYQVTQFGKPVTLSCSQTLNHNVMYWYQQKSSQAPKLLFHYYDKDFNNEADTPDNFQSRRPNTSFCFLDIRSPGLGDTAMYLCATSRDTTRETEAFFGQGTRLTVV.